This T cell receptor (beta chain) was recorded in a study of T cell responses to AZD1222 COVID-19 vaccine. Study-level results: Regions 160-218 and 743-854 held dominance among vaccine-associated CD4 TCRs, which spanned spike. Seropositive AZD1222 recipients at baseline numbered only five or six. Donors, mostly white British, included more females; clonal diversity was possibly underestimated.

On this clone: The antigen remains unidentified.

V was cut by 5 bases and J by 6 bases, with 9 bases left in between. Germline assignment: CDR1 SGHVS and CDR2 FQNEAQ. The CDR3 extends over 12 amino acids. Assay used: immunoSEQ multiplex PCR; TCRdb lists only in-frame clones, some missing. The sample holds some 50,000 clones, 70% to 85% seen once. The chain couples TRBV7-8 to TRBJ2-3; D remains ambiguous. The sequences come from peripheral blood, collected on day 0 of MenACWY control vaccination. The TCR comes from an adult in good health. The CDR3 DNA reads TGTGCCAGCAGCCCACGCCACGATACGCAGTATTTT. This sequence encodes CASSPRHDTQYF. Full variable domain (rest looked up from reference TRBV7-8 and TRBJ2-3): GAGVSQSPRYKVAKRGQDVALRCDPISGHVSLFWYQQALGQGPEFLTYFQNEAQLDKSGLPSDRFFAERPEGSVSTLKIQRTQQEDSAVYLCASSPRHDTQYFGPGTRLTVL.